This entry lists 29 T cell receptor beta chains sequenced from one sample in a study of T cell responses to AZD1222 COVID-19 vaccine. Profiled with immunoSEQ multiplex PCR; TCRdb holds only in-frame clones, not every one. The sample records some 180,000 clones, around 90% being singletons. Specimen: peripheral blood, collected 28 days after the second AZD1222 dose. These receptors were collected from an adult who received the AZD1222 COVID-19 vaccine.

V is TRBV6-5 and J is TRBJ1-2, with D uncertain. CDR1 MNHEY and CDR2 SVGAGI come from the germline V gene. The germline V and J ends were trimmed by 6 bases and 2 bases, with 16 bases remaining between them. CDR3 length: 15 amino acids. The CDR3 spells CASSYAKTLNYGYTF. CDR3 nucleotides: TGTGCCAGCAGCTATGCGAAAACGTTAAACTATGGCTACACCTTC.

The CDR3 reads CASSQSEVQGYEQYF. The CDR3 DNA follows: TGTGCCAGCAGCCAAAGCGAGGTTCAGGGGTACGAGCAGTACTTC. The chain employs TRBV3-1 (or the pseudogene TRBV3-2) and TRBJ2-7; TRBD1 might be the D (6 bases). The V and J ends lost 2 bases and 4 bases respectively, with 15 bases between them. The CDR3 covers 15 residues. Germline lookup yields CDR1 LGHDT and CDR2 YNNKEL (reference sequence).

The V gene is TRBV18, the J gene TRBJ2-1, with TRBD2 matching 7 bases. The CDR3 is 15 amino acids. The germline CDR1 and CDR2 sequences are KGHSH and LQKENI. J lost 8 bases, V lost 3 bases, and 10 bases had no gene match. Here the CDR3 reads CASSPGEGRGDEQFF. The DNA of the CDR3 is TGTGCCAGCTCACCCGGGGAGGGCCGGGGAGATGAGCAGTTCTTC.

This chain connects TRBV5-1 to TRBJ2-2; D not certain. This CDR3 region has 15 residues. V lost 4 bases and J 0 bases, leaving 10 bases between the germline ends. The germline gives CDR1 SGHRS, CDR2 YFSETQ. The CDR3 DNA follows: TGCGCCAGCAGCACATGGTTCGCGAACACCGGGGAGCTGTTTTTT. Amino acids: CASSTWFANTGELFF. The full variable domain, its missing parts supplied by reference TRBV5-1 and TRBJ2-2, is KAGVTQTPRYLIKTRGQQVTLSCSPISGHRSVSWYQQTPGQGLQFLFEYFSETQRNKGNFPGRFSGRQFSNSRSEMNVSTLELGDSALYLCASSTWFANTGELFFGEGSRLTVL.

The V gene is TRBV9, the J gene TRBJ1-6; 7 bases map to TRBD1. Germline-derived CDR1 and CDR2 are SGDLS and YYNGEE. The junction had 4 bases not matched to a gene; V was cut back by 3 bases and J by 7 bases. This CDR3 has 14 amino acids. The CDR3 DNA reads as TGTGCCAGCAGCGCCGGGACAGCGAATTCACCCCTCCACTTT. Its protein is CASSAGTANSPLHF. The variable domain in full, with the rest retrieved from reference TRBV9 and TRBJ1-6, is DSGVTQTPKHLITATGQRVTLRCSPRSGDLSVYWYQQSLDQGLQFLIQYYNGEERAKGNILERFSAQQFPDLHSELNLSSLELGDSALYFCASSAGTANSPLHFGNGTRLTVT.

The V and J genes are TRBV28 and TRBJ1-5; perhaps TRBD1 as D (5 bases). The V and J ends lost 6 bases and 3 bases respectively, with 15 bases between them. The CDR3 consists of 15 residues. CDR1 MDHEN and CDR2 SYDVKM come from the germline V gene. Here the CDR3 reads CASRSTGTPNQPQHF. The CDR3 nucleotides read TGTGCCAGCAGATCTACCGGGACCCCCAATCAGCCCCAGCATTTT.

The chain uses TRBV6-5 and TRBJ1-4; TRBD1 aligns across 7 bases. The CDR3 sequence is 15 residues long. The V gene's germline CDR1 is MNHEY and CDR2 SVGAGI. V lost 6 bases, J lost 0 bases, and 4 bases stayed unmatched. CDR3 residues: CASRTGTATNEKLFF. Here the CDR3 DNA reads TGTGCCAGCAGAACCGGGACAGCAACTAATGAAAAACTGTTTTTT.

DNA of the CDR3: TGCAGTGCTAGTCGGGCTAGCGGGAGGAATAAAGAGACCCAGTACTTC. Translating it yields CSASRASGRNKETQYF. This chain connects TRBV20-1 to TRBJ2-5, with 11 bases lining up with TRBD2. V lost 3 bases to trimming and J lost 3 bases; unmatched junction nucleotides: 9. In germline, CDR1 is DFQATT, CDR2 SNEGSKA (reference sequence). The CDR3 extends over 16 amino acids.

Only a few counts were recorded for this clone. This chain joins TRBV3-1 (or the pseudogene TRBV3-2) and TRBJ1-5, with a weak D call TRBD1 (6 bases). The CDR3 spans 15 residues. CDR1 and CDR2 from the germline V gene are LGHDT and YNNKEL (reference sequence). V shed 1 base and J shed 6 bases, with 13 bases lying between them. The CDR3 loop reads CASSQGRGISQPQHF. CDR3 DNA: TGTGCCAGCAGCCAAGGGAGGGGGATCAGTCAGCCCCAGCATTTT.

CDR3 nucleotide sequence: TGTGCCAGCAGTTACTCGCCTGCTCCAACTAATGAAAAACTGTTTTTT. Protein sequence: CASSYSPAPTNEKLFF. This chain connects TRBV6-5 to TRBJ1-4; D call uncertain. Germline loops: CDR1 MNHEY, CDR2 SVGAGI. Between the trimmed V and J ends, which lost 0 bases and 0 bases, there was a span of 8 bases. CDR3 length: 16 residues.

The chain links TRBV11-2 to TRBJ2-3, with D perhaps TRBD1 (6 bases). CDR1 and CDR2 from the germline V gene are SGHAT and FQNNGV. V lost 5 bases, J lost 5 bases, and 17 bases lay in between. CDR3 length: 15 amino acids. CDR3 protein: CASSTGTSGGDTQYF. CDR3 coding DNA: TGTGCCAGCAGCACAGGGACCTCGGGCGGAGATACGCAGTATTTT.

V gene TRBV6-5 combines with J gene TRBJ2-7; D gene unclear. Germline V gives CDR1 MNHEY, CDR2 SVGAGI. V gave up 2 bases and J gave up 0 bases, with 11 bases separating them. There are 15 residues in the CDR3. The chain's CDR3 is CASSYRVGVSYEQYF. The CDR3 DNA is TGTGCCAGCAGTTACCGGGTGGGTGTCTCCTACGAGCAGTACTTC.

The rearrangement uses TRBV4-2 and TRBJ2-3; 16 bases agree with TRBD2. This CDR3 contains 17 residues. Germline values: CDR1 LGHNA, CDR2 YNFKEQ. V dropped 0 bases and J dropped 6; count of bases not matched to a gene: 3. CDR3 nucleotides: TGTGCCAGCAGCCAAGAGGGACTAGCGGGGGGGCTCGATACGCAGTATTTT. It is translated as CASSQEGLAGGLDTQYF.

The gene calls are TRBV6-5 and TRBJ1-1; TRBD1 agrees at 7 bases. The ends lost 6 bases at V and 0 bases at J; junction bases unmatched: 4. CDR1 is MNHEY and CDR2 is SVGAGI in the germline V gene. This CDR3 is 14 amino acids long. This CDR3 reads CASRGDRLNTEAFF. The CDR3 region has the DNA TGTGCCAGCAGAGGGGACAGACTGAACACTGAAGCTTTCTTT.

The V call is TRBV6-5, the J call TRBJ2-3; TRBD1 agrees at 8 bases. Germline V gene sequence: CDR1 MNHEY, CDR2 SVGAGI. CDR3 length: 14 residues. V dropped 7 bases and J dropped 3; count of bases not matched to a gene: 6. Here the CDR3 DNA reads TGTGCCAGCATCCCCCACAGGGGGACAGATACGCAGTATTTT. Translation gives CASIPHRGTDTQYF.

The V gene is TRBV30, the J gene TRBJ1-6, with D maybe TRBD1 (6 bases). Germline assignment: CDR1 GTSNPN and CDR2 SVGIG (reference sequence). This CDR3 comprises 13 residues. V gave up 2 bases and J gave up 7 bases, with 9 bases separating them. The CDR3 nucleotides read TGTGCCTGGAGTACACAGGGAAATTCACCCCTCCACTTT. Translating gives CAWSTQGNSPLHF.

V gene TRBV30 combines with J gene TRBJ1-1; perhaps TRBD1 as D (5 bases). Germline V gives CDR1 GTSNPN, CDR2 SVGIG (reference sequence). The CDR3 contains 14 residues. The V end was cut by 2 bases, the J end by 1 base, with 11 bases between. CDR3 DNA: TGTGCCTGGAGTTCTGGTCAGGGGAACACTGAAGCTTTCTTT. This encodes CAWSSGQGNTEAFF. The variable domain in full, with the rest retrieved from reference TRBV30 and TRBJ1-1, is SQTIHQWPATLVQPVGSPLSLECTVEGTSNPNLYWYRQAAGRGLQLLFYSVGIGQISSEVPQNLSASRPQDRQFILSSKKLLLSDSGFYLCAWSSGQGNTEAFFGQGTRLTVV.

This sequence joins TRBV28 and TRBJ1-6, with D hard to call. Trimming removed 2 bases at V and 7 bases at J, with 15 bases between. CDR1 is MDHEN, CDR2 SYDVKM, per germline. This CDR3 comprises 16 residues. CDR3 in amino acids: CASSLGGSSYNSPLHF. The CDR3, as DNA: TGTGCCAGCAGTTTAGGCGGAAGCAGTTACAATTCACCCCTCCACTTT.

The chain couples TRBV6-5 to TRBJ1-3; 8 bases map to TRBD1. The germline CDR1 and CDR2 sequences are MNHEY and SVGAGI. Trimming took 4 bases from V and 4 from J; bases not matched to a gene: 3. This CDR3 is built from 14 residues. The CDR3 is CASSSWDRGNTIYF. The CDR3 DNA reads as TGTGCCAGCAGTTCCTGGGACAGGGGAAACACCATATATTTT.

This chain links TRBV7-2 with TRBJ1-6, with TRBD1 matching over 9 bases. Looked up from germline, CDR1 is SGHTA and CDR2 is FQGNSA. The CDR3 has 16 residues. Trimming removed 2 bases from V and 2 bases from J; junction bases left unmatched: 1. This CDR3 reads CASSLRQGAYNSPLHF. The CDR3, as DNA: TGTGCCAGCAGCTTAAGACAGGGGGCCTATAATTCACCCCTCCACTTT.

This clone was detected only once. The chain couples TRBV5-1 to TRBJ2-3; D is possibly TRBD1 (5 bases). This CDR3 region has 15 residues. Germline V CDR1 and CDR2: SGHRS, YFSETQ. Trimming shortened V by 0 bases and J by 2 bases, and 10 bases separated the two germline ends. CDR3 protein: CASSLDGASTDTQYF. The CDR3 nucleotides read TGCGCCAGCAGCTTGGATGGGGCTTCCACAGATACGCAGTATTTT.

The chain carries TRBV2 and TRBJ1-2; a possible D gene is TRBD1 (5 bases). Germline V lookup: CDR1 SNHLY, CDR2 FYNNEI. This CDR3 is 14 amino acids long. Trimming took 7 bases from V and 2 from J, leaving 14 bases between them. The CDR3 region has the DNA TGTGCCAGCAAGTCAGGGAGACAGAACTATGGCTACACCTTC. This sequence encodes CASKSGRQNYGYTF.

This rearrangement joins TRBV3-1 (or the pseudogene TRBV3-2) to TRBJ2-5; 10 bases agree with TRBD2. Germline CDR1 and CDR2: LGHDT and YNNKEL (reference sequence). J lost 9 bases, V lost 0 bases, and 22 bases had no gene match. This CDR3 has 20 amino acids. In DNA form, the CDR3 reads TGTGCCAGCAGCCAAGATAAGGGTTTGATAGCGGGAGGCCGTTCCAGGGCCCAGTACTTC. Residues: CASSQDKGLIAGGRSRAQYF.

The chain joins TRBV18 to TRBJ2-2; D tentatively fits TRBD1 or TRBD2 (6 bases each). Germline CDR1 KGHSH, CDR2 LQKENI. The CDR3 is 17 residues long. Trimming removed 3 bases at V and 0 bases at J, with 14 bases between. CDR3 DNA sequence: TGTGCCAGCTCACCGACAGGACGGAGGGCGAACACCGGGGAGCTGTTTTTT. Its translation is CASSPTGRRANTGELFF. Combining the CDR3 with reference TRBV18 and TRBJ2-2 gives the whole variable domain NAGVMQNPRHLVRRRGQEARLRCSPMKGHSHVYWYRQLPEEGLKFMVYLQKENIIDESGMPKERFSAEFPKEGPSILRIQQVVRGDSAAYFCASSPTGRRANTGELFFGEGSRLTVL.

This clone has only one observation. This chain uses TRBV6-1 with TRBJ1-6; D unresolved. V was cut by 6 bases and J by 10 bases, with 16 bases left in between. This CDR3 has 14 residues. Germline CDR1 and CDR2: MNHNS and SASEGT. CDR3 residues: CASSRERVGSPLHF. CDR3 DNA sequence: TGTGCCAGCAGCCGGGAGAGGGTTGGGTCACCCCTCCACTTT.

V is TRBV5-1 and J is TRBJ1-2; 7 nucleotides agree with TRBD1. Germline CDR1 is SGHRS and CDR2 is YFSETQ. The length of the CDR3 is 14 residues. The V segment lost 5 bases and the J segment 8 bases; nucleotides outside the gene matches: 12. The CDR3 spells CASRQRTGESGYTF. The DNA for the CDR3 is TGCGCCAGCAGGCAAAGGACAGGAGAAAGCGGCTACACCTTC.

V is TRBV4-3 and J is TRBJ1-1; D is possibly TRBD1 (6 bases). Trimming removed 3 bases from V and 2 bases from J, with 13 bases in between. The germline gives CDR1 LGHNA, CDR2 YSLEER. The CDR3 spans 15 residues. CDR3 DNA sequence: TGCGCCAGCAGCCAGGATCCCGGGACAAACACTGAAGCTTTCTTT. Translated: CASSQDPGTNTEAFF.

The chain carries TRBV7-6 and TRBJ2-7; 7 nucleotides line up with TRBD1. The germline gives CDR1 SGHVS, CDR2 FNYEAQ. V lost 4 bases and J lost 5; bases outside the gene matches: 5. CDR3 length equals 13 residues. This CDR3 is CASSSTGLHEQYF. CDR3 DNA sequence: TGTGCCAGCAGCTCGACAGGGCTCCACGAGCAGTACTTC.

The rearrangement links TRBV27 to TRBJ1-3; D uncertain. V lost 0 bases, J lost 2 bases, and 5 bases lay in between. The germline gives CDR1 MNHEY, CDR2 SMNVEV (reference sequence). This CDR3 is 14 amino acids long. The DNA of the CDR3 is TGTGCCAGCAGTTTATCAGGGCCTGGAAACACCATATATTTT. It codes for CASSLSGPGNTIYF.